Presented here are 24 T cell receptor beta chains from one specimen sequenced in a study of cytomegalovirus exposure and HLA in healthy donors. The PCR contained 60 Vbeta and 13 Jbeta primers. Assay used: immunoSEQ multiplex PCR; TCRdb lists only in-frame clones, some missing. The table lists 150,000 to 200,000 clones, 73% of them singletons. Sample: PBMCs. The receptors shown here come from a woman between 18 and 30 years old in good health and CMV-seropositive.

This clone has a handful of counts. The chain recombines TRBV27 with TRBJ1-5, with D tentatively TRBD1 (6 bases). The germline CDR1 and CDR2 sequences are MNHEY and SMNVEV (reference sequence). Between the trimmed V and J ends, which lost 3 bases and 4 bases, there was a span of 7 bases. The CDR3 totals 13 residues. CDR3 residues: CASSFGQNQPQHF. CDR3 bases: TGTGCCAGCAGTTTCGGACAGAATCAGCCCCAGCATTTT.

This clone showed up just once. The V gene is TRBV4-3, the J gene TRBJ2-3; 13 nucleotides match TRBD2. This CDR3 is built from 16 residues. The ends lost 1 base at V and 7 bases at J; junction bases unmatched: 5. Germline lookup yields CDR1 LGHNA and CDR2 YSLEER. CDR3 protein: CASSQGGTSGVYTQYF. CDR3 coding DNA: TGCGCCAGCAGCCAAGGTGGGACTAGCGGGGTCTATACGCAGTATTTT.

The table lists this clone with a few counts. The chain joins TRBV7-2 to TRBJ1-4; possible D gene TRBD1, 5 bases. Germline CDR1 and CDR2: SGHTA and FQGNSA. The V gene lost 5 bases and the J gene lost 8 bases, with 21 bases spanning the gap. This CDR3 has 16 amino acids. DNA of the CDR3: TGTGCCAGCAGCCAAGAACGGGGGGACGGTTCCGAAAAACTGTTTTTT. Translated: CASSQERGDGSEKLFF.

This chain connects TRBV27 to TRBJ2-1; 10 bases line up with TRBD2. J gave up 15 bases and V 3 bases, and 14 bases lay outside the gene matches. This CDR3 region has 15 residues. Germline values: CDR1 MNHEY, CDR2 SMNVEV (reference sequence). The CDR3 spells CASSFERGGRTKWFF. The CDR3 DNA reads as TGTGCCAGCAGTTTTGAGCGGGGGGGCCGGACCAAGTGGTTCTTC.

Here the CDR3 reads CAISESEYQETQYF. The CDR3 bases are TGTGCCATCAGTGAGTCGGAGTACCAAGAGACCCAGTACTTC. The chain recombines TRBV10-3 with TRBJ2-5; D is undetermined. In germline, CDR1 is ENHRY, CDR2 SYGVKD. CDR3 length: 14 residues. V lost 0 bases and J lost 0, with 5 bases in between.

The genes are TRBV4-3 and TRBJ2-1; maybe TRBD2 (6 bases). There are 14 residues in the CDR3. V gave up 1 base and J gave up 4 bases, with 8 bases separating them. Germline V CDR1 and CDR2: LGHNA, YSLEER. The CDR3 reads CASSQGGRYNEQFF. CDR3 nucleotides: TGCGCCAGCAGCCAAGGAGGGAGGTACAATGAGCAGTTCTTC.

V usage is TRBV11-2 and J usage is TRBJ2-5; 7 bases fit TRBD1. V gave up 0 bases and J gave up 2 bases; unmatched junction bases: 3. Looked up from germline, CDR1 is SGHAT and CDR2 is FQNNGV. The CDR3 is 15 residues long. The CDR3 coding sequence is TGTGCCAGCAGCTTAGAGGGACAGCAACAAGAGACCCAGTACTTC. Its translation: CASSLEGQQQETQYF.

This chain joins TRBV19 and TRBJ2-2; 9 nucleotides agree with TRBD2. Germline CDR1 reads LNHDA; CDR2 reads SQIVND (reference sequence). V was clipped by 6 bases and J by 0 bases; unmatched bases: 5. This CDR3 is 16 amino acids long. CDR3 DNA sequence: TGTGCCAGTAGGGTAGCGGGGGACGCGAACACCGGGGAGCTGTTTTTT. This encodes CASRVAGDANTGELFF.

The rearrangement links TRBV7-9 to TRBJ2-5; 12 bases agree with TRBD1. This CDR3 has 17 residues. CDR1 SEHNR and CDR2 FQNEAQ come from the germline V gene (reference sequence). The J segment lost 2 bases and the V segment lost 5 bases, leaving 9 bases of the junction unmatched. This chain's CDR3 is CASSQPRDRGRQETQYF. Here the CDR3 DNA reads TGTGCCAGCAGCCAGCCCCGGGACAGGGGGCGGCAAGAGACCCAGTACTTC.

CDR3 DNA: TGTGCCAGCAGTCCCGACAGGTTCCACGAGCAGTACTTC. It specifies CASSPDRFHEQYF. This rearrangement joins TRBV6-1 to TRBJ2-7; possibly TRBD1 for D (6 bases). The CDR3 contains 13 residues. Germline CDR1 is MNHNS and CDR2 is SASEGT. The germline V and J ends were trimmed by 5 bases and 5 bases, with 13 bases remaining between them.

The J gene is TRBJ2-4, the V gene TRBV6-1, with 7 bases identical to TRBD1. The V and J ends lost 6 bases and 9 bases, in that order; junction bases with no gene match: 8. The CDR3 covers 13 residues. Germline assignment: CDR1 MNHNS and CDR2 SASEGT. CDR3 coding DNA: TGTGCCAGCAGACCCGGGACAGCGACCATTCAGTACTTC. Translated: CASRPGTATIQYF.

This clone was found a few times. The gene calls are TRBV6-1 and TRBJ2-5, with no clear D. CDR1 and CDR2 (germline): MNHNS, SASEGT. V was cut by 10 bases and J by 4 bases, with 10 bases left in between. This CDR3 has 11 residues. The CDR3: CATEAPETQYF. The CDR3 DNA is TGTGCCACCGAAGCTCCAGAGACCCAGTACTTC.

CDR3 sequence: CASSTSGVDEQFF. DNA of the CDR3: TGTGCCAGCAGTACATCGGGAGTCGATGAGCAGTTCTTC. The chain couples TRBV5-4 to TRBJ2-1; D might be TRBD2 (6 bases). Germline V gives CDR1 SGHNT, CDR2 YYREEE (reference sequence). The CDR3 has 13 residues. V was pared by 5 bases and J by 8 bases, with 14 bases between.

This rearrangement joins TRBV10-1 to TRBJ1-6; weak D call: TRBD1 (5 bases). This CDR3 is 19 amino acids long. The V gene's germline CDR1 is WNHNN and CDR2 SYGVQD (reference sequence). V was clipped by 7 bases and J by 6 bases, with 28 bases between them. In nucleotides, the CDR3 is TGCGCCAGCATCACAGTACCGAGCAGGGTTAATCTTGGTAATTCACCCCTCCACTTT. Amino acids: CASITVPSRVNLGNSPLHF.

The chain combines TRBV11-1 with TRBJ2-1, with 7 bases matching TRBD2. Germline lookup yields CDR1 SGHAT and CDR2 FQDESV (reference sequence). The CDR3 has 16 residues. V gave up 1 base and J gave up 6 bases; unmatched junction bases: 9. The CDR3 protein is CASSLELAGKFNEQFF. CDR3 nucleotides: TGTGCCAGCAGCTTAGAATTAGCGGGCAAATTCAATGAGCAGTTCTTC.

In this sample, this clone turned up a few times. The chain combines TRBV6-1 with TRBJ1-1; possible D gene TRBD1, 5 bases. This CDR3 contains 15 residues. The germline V gene encodes CDR1 MNHNS and CDR2 SASEGT. Trimming took off 0 bases at V and 0 bases at J, with 8 bases between the two ends. The DNA for the CDR3 is TGTGCCAGCAGTGAAGCCAGGGCCTTGAACACTGAAGCTTTCTTT. Translated: CASSEARALNTEAFF.

This chain uses TRBV5-1 with TRBJ1-1, with D maybe TRBD1 (6 bases). V lost 5 bases, J lost 1 base, and 12 bases lay in between. Germline values: CDR1 SGHRS, CDR2 YFSETQ. The length of the CDR3 is 14 residues. DNA for the CDR3: TGCGCCAGCAGTCAGAGGGGGGGGAACACTGAAGCTTTCTTT. It specifies CASSQRGGNTEAFF.

The rearrangement joins TRBV13 to TRBJ1-1; no clear D gene. The germline gives CDR1 PRHDT, CDR2 FYEKMQ (reference sequence). CDR3 length: 13 amino acids. V was shortened by 6 bases and J by 5 bases, with 13 bases between the two germline ends. The CDR3 region is CASSPLRGTEAFF. CDR3 DNA sequence: TGTGCCAGCAGTCCGCTCAGAGGTACTGAAGCTTTCTTT.

The chain couples TRBV4-2 to TRBJ2-3; 11 bases map to TRBD2. V was clipped by 0 bases and J by 4 bases; unmatched bases: 3. In germline, CDR1 is LGHNA, CDR2 YNFKEQ. This CDR3 spans 16 amino acids. For the CDR3, the DNA is TGTGCCAGCAGCCAAGATAGCGGGGGGGCCCCAGATACGCAGTATTTT. Its translation: CASSQDSGGAPDTQYF.

The rearrangement uses TRBV5-1 and TRBJ2-2, with a tentative D call TRBD1 (5 bases). CDR3 length: 16 residues. Germline loops: CDR1 SGHRS, CDR2 YFSETQ. Trimming stripped 2 bases from V and 5 bases from J, with 16 bases between. The CDR3 is CASSFLFEGVTGELFF. CDR3 coding DNA: TGCGCCAGCAGCTTCCTGTTCGAAGGGGTTACCGGGGAGCTGTTTTTT.

This clone was recorded a few times. V usage is TRBV5-4 and J usage is TRBJ2-5; D possibly corresponds to TRBD1 (5 bases). Germline lookup yields CDR1 SGHNT and CDR2 YYREEE (reference sequence). This CDR3 spans 14 amino acids. V was pared by 3 bases and J by 5 bases, with 14 bases between. The CDR3: CASSSPKQAETQYF. DNA of the CDR3: TGTGCCAGCAGCTCCCCTAAACAGGCGGAGACCCAGTACTTC.

V gene TRBV9 combines with J gene TRBJ2-3, with D perhaps matching TRBD2 (6 bases). The germline V and J ends were trimmed by 1 base and 2 bases, with 23 bases remaining between them. The CDR3 is 19 residues long. Germline lookup yields CDR1 SGDLS and CDR2 YYNGEE. CDR3 nucleotides: TGTGCCAGCAGCGTAACCGGGACTCACCTCCCATACTACACAGATACGCAGTATTTT. Translating gives CASSVTGTHLPYYTDTQYF.

Judged by abundance, this clone is medium-sized (0.01 to 0.1%). At the DNA level, this CDR3 is encoded by other sequences in the same sample as well. The CDR3 loop is CASSPSGTEAFF. Here the CDR3 DNA reads TGTGCCAGCAGCCCCTCAGGGACTGAAGCTTTCTTT. The chain is built from TRBV5-6 and TRBJ1-1; a possible D gene is TRBD1 (5 bases). CDR1 is SGHDT and CDR2 is YYEEEE in the germline V gene. This CDR3 region has 12 residues. V was trimmed by 4 bases and J by 5 bases, leaving 9 bases between them.

J is TRBJ2-2 and V is TRBV5-1; D uncertain. Germline V gene data show CDR1 as SGHRS and CDR2 as YFSETQ. V shed 3 bases and J shed 2 bases, with 8 bases lying between them. The CDR3 covers 14 residues. The DNA of the CDR3 is TGCGCCAGCAGCTACCAGATAAACACCGGGGAGCTGTTTTTT. It is translated as CASSYQINTGELFF.